This TCR beta chain comes out of a study of CD8+ T cells in alopecia areata. Study-wide context: Treated patients were given 5 to 10 mg oral tofacitinib twice daily.

From germline, CDR1 is MNHNS and CDR2 SASEGT. V lost 1 base and J 2 bases, leaving 9 bases between the germline ends. The CDR3 sequence is 15 residues long. Following RNA extraction, reverse transcription yielded cDNA that acted as the sequencing template. Measured with immunoSEQ multiplex PCR; TCRdb has only the in-frame clones, and not every one. The table lists some 180,000 clones, approximately 62% of them singletons. Sequenced material: CD4+ T cells sorted from blood, taken at week 0. The receptor was derived from a human donor with alopecia areata. The gene calls are TRBV6-1 and TRBJ1-3, with a weak D call TRBD1 (5 bases). CDR3 bases: TGTGCCAGCAGTGAAGTCTGGGGGGCTGGAAACACCATATATTTT. It yields the protein CASSEVWGAGNTIYF.